Following are 16 T cell receptor beta chains from one sample sequenced in a study of OX40 agonist ivuxolimab in advanced cancers. The method was immunoSEQ multiplex PCR; TCRdb's version includes in-frame clones alone and lacks a portion of them. The profile covers around 35,000 clones, with roughly 84% appearing a single time and roughly 20% taken by the ten largest. The sequencing here drew on CD4+ or CD8+ T cells sorted from blood, taken in a trial of the OX40 agonist ivuxolimab. Receptor source: an adult with an advanced solid tumor such as melanoma, head and neck, liver or kidney cancer.

This clone turned up a few times. V and J are TRBV6-4 and TRBJ2-6; perhaps D is TRBD1 or TRBD2 (6 bases each). V lost 3 bases, J lost 0 bases, and 9 bases lay in between. Germline-derived CDR1 and CDR2 are MRHNA and SNTAGT. The CDR3 is made up of 16 amino acids. CDR3 protein: CASSEEGGSGANVLTF. CDR3 nucleotide sequence: TGTGCCAGCAGTGAGGAGGGGGGCTCTGGGGCCAACGTCCTGACTTTC.

The chain employs TRBV6-5 and TRBJ1-3; D not certain. Trimming left V 4 bases short and J 0 bases short, with 7 bases between. The CDR3 is 14 residues long. CDR1 MNHEY and CDR2 SVGAGI come from the germline V gene. CDR3 sequence (DNA): TGTGCCAGCAGTTTCCTCGGCTCTGGAAACACCATATATTTT. This gives the protein CASSFLGSGNTIYF.

The chain's CDR3 is CASSPGTSGSGANVLTF. CDR3 coding DNA: TGTGCCAGCAGTCCCGGGACTAGCGGCTCTGGGGCCAACGTCCTGACTTTC. This chain uses TRBV11-1 with TRBJ2-6, with TRBD2 matching 11 bases. Germline-derived CDR1 and CDR2 are SGHAT and FQDESV (reference sequence). J gave up 0 bases and V 6 bases, and 4 bases lay outside the gene matches. The CDR3 spans 17 residues. Full variable domain (remainder filled in from reference TRBV11-1 and TRBJ2-6): EAEVAQSPRYKITEKSQAVAFWCDPISGHATLYWYRQILGQGPELLVQFQDESVVDDSQLPKDRFSAERLKGVDSTLKIQPAELGDSAMYLCASSPGTSGSGANVLTFGAGSRLTVL.

The chain combines TRBV7-9 with TRBJ1-1, with 8 bases matching TRBD1. In germline, CDR1 is SEHNR, CDR2 FQNEAQ (reference sequence). There are 18 residues in the CDR3. J gave up 5 bases and V 5 bases, and 19 bases lay outside the gene matches. The CDR3 coding sequence is TGTGCCAGCAGCGGACGAATGGGCAGGGGGCAGGCAGAGACTGAAGCTTTCTTT. This gives the protein CASSGRMGRGQAETEAFF.

This rearrangement joins TRBV5-1 to TRBJ1-2, with D perhaps matching TRBD1 (6 bases). The CDR3 is made up of 16 amino acids. V was trimmed by 4 bases and J by 0 bases, leaving 16 bases between them. Germline V gene sequence: CDR1 SGHRS, CDR2 YFSETQ. The CDR3 nucleotides are TGCGCCAGCAGCATCCAACAGGGACCATCTAACTATGGCTACACCTTC. It codes for CASSIQQGPSNYGYTF.

The J gene is TRBJ1-1, the V gene TRBV5-6, with D unresolved. Looked up from germline, CDR1 is SGHDT and CDR2 is YYEEEE. V lost 4 bases to trimming and J lost 4 bases, with 11 bases between them. CDR3 length equals 13 residues. Written as DNA, the CDR3 is TGTGCCAGCAGCCCGCGGTTGGGCACTGAAGCTTTCTTT. It yields the protein CASSPRLGTEAFF.

V is TRBV19 and J is TRBJ1-4; D is uncertain. The CDR3 has 15 amino acids. The germline V gene encodes CDR1 LNHDA and CDR2 SQIVND (reference sequence). Between the trimmed V and J ends, which lost 6 bases and 0 bases, there was a span of 11 bases. The CDR3 region is CASSPSVATNEKLFF. The CDR3 coding sequence is TGTGCCAGTAGCCCGAGCGTTGCAACTAATGAAAAACTGTTTTTT.

The V call is TRBV5-1, the J call TRBJ1-1; D is unresolved. The CDR3 runs 13 residues. Germline CDR1 is SGHRS and CDR2 is YFSETQ. V was clipped by 0 bases and J by 6 bases, with 9 bases between them. The CDR3 sequence is CASSLVGSPEAFF. The CDR3 nucleotides are TGCGCCAGCAGCTTGGTCGGTAGCCCTGAAGCTTTCTTT. Looking up the rest from reference TRBV5-1 and TRBJ1-1 gives the full variable domain: KAGVTQTPRYLIKTRGQQVTLSCSPISGHRSVSWYQQTPGQGLQFLFEYFSETQRNKGNFPGRFSGRQFSNSRSEMNVSTLELGDSALYLCASSLVGSPEAFFGQGTRLTVV.

The V gene is TRBV5-6, the J gene TRBJ2-7; weak D call: TRBD2 (6 bases). Germline lookup yields CDR1 SGHDT and CDR2 YYEEEE. The CDR3 covers 15 residues. V gave up 4 bases and J gave up 1 base, with 15 bases separating them. CDR3 DNA sequence: TGTGCCAGCAGCGTCCCGTGGGACTTATCCTACGAGCAGTACTTC. Encoded protein: CASSVPWDLSYEQYF.

V gene TRBV19 combines with J gene TRBJ2-2, with a possible D match to TRBD1 (5 bases). The germline gives CDR1 LNHDA, CDR2 SQIVND (reference sequence). The CDR3 runs to 13 residues. V was cut by 1 base and J by 6 bases, with 6 bases left in between. The CDR3 here is CASSIVGAGELFF. CDR3 nucleotide sequence: TGTGCCAGTAGTATAGTAGGGGCCGGGGAGCTGTTTTTT. Full variable domain (rest looked up from reference TRBV19 and TRBJ2-2): DGGITQSPKYLFRKEGQNVTLSCEQNLNHDAMYWYRQDPGQGLRLIYYSQIVNDFQKGDIAEGYSVSREKKESFPLTVTSAQKNPTAFYLCASSIVGAGELFFGEGSRLTVL.

There are a few counts of this clone. The chain combines TRBV11-2 with TRBJ1-1; 7 bases line up with TRBD1. Germline CDR1 is SGHAT and CDR2 is FQNNGV. After removal of 3 bases from V and 0 bases from J, the junction contained 4 bases not matched to a gene. The CDR3 is 15 amino acids. CDR3 nucleotides: TGTGCCAGCAGCTTTTCGGACAGGCTGAACACTGAAGCTTTCTTT. Amino acid sequence: CASSFSDRLNTEAFF.

The sample holds one count of this clone. J is TRBJ2-3 and V is TRBV4-1; 13 bases fit TRBD2. V gave up 4 bases and J gave up 2 bases; unmatched junction bases: 6. There are 17 residues in the CDR3. Germline-derived CDR1 and CDR2 are MGHRA and YSYEKL. The CDR3 spells CASSRTGLAGSTDTQYF. The CDR3 region has the DNA TGCGCCAGCAGCCGCACGGGACTAGCGGGGTCCACAGATACGCAGTATTTT.

This chain uses TRBV27 with TRBJ1-3; possible D gene TRBD1, 5 bases. Germline loops: CDR1 MNHEY, CDR2 SMNVEV (reference sequence). This CDR3 is 15 amino acids long. Between the trimmed V and J ends, which lost 0 bases and 4 bases, there was a span of 10 bases. The CDR3 here is CASSLSAGRGNTIYF. CDR3 DNA: TGTGCCAGCAGTTTATCGGCAGGGCGGGGAAACACCATATATTTT.

J is TRBJ2-3 and V is TRBV10-1; D is tentatively TRBD1 or TRBD2 (6 bases each). Germline lookup yields CDR1 WNHNN and CDR2 SYGVQD (reference sequence). This CDR3 spans 13 amino acids. In DNA, the CDR3 is TGCGCGCCACCGGAGGGGGGACACTATACGCAGTATTTT. It translates to CAPPEGGHYTQYF.

This rearrangement joins TRBV7-2 to TRBJ1-6; TRBD1 might be the D (6 bases). Germline V gene data show CDR1 as SGHTA and CDR2 as FQGNSA. The CDR3 sequence is 15 residues long. V lost 4 bases and J lost 8, with 15 bases in between. CDR3 region: CASSWEDRGYSPLHF. Here the CDR3 DNA reads TGTGCCAGCAGCTGGGAGGACAGAGGATATTCACCCCTCCACTTT. Drawing the rest from reference TRBV7-2 and TRBJ1-6, the complete variable domain is GAGVSQSPSNKVTEKGKDVELRCDPISGHTALYWYRQSLGQGLEFLIYFQGNSAPDKSGLPSDRFSAERTGGSVSTLTIQRTQQEDSAVYLCASSWEDRGYSPLHFGNGTRLTVT.

This sequence joins TRBV27 and TRBJ2-5; possibly TRBD1 for D (6 bases). Germline assignment: CDR1 MNHEY and CDR2 SMNVEV (reference sequence). CDR3 length: 14 amino acids. The V gene lost 5 bases and the J gene lost 4 bases, with 14 bases spanning the gap. The CDR3 region has the DNA TGTGCCAGCAGTCCCTTGGACAGCGGAGAGACCCAGTACTTC. Translated, it gives CASSPLDSGETQYF.